This record covers a single TCR beta chain. The antigen is unknown. The sample contains more than one DNA sequence encoding this CDR3. The sample comes from a study of shared clonotypes between healthy human individuals. Notes on the study in general: The sampled material consisted only of blood, and tissue repertoires are likely to differ. Clonotype sharing among donors likely depends on sequencing depth. Enrolling few donors narrowed the genetic and exposure-history diversity that was represented.

The V gene's germline CDR1 is SNHLY and CDR2 FYNNEI. The V end was cut by 0 bases, the J end by 4 bases, with 6 bases between. This CDR3 has 13 residues. Researchers partitioned CD4+ cells into CD45RA+ naive and CD45RA-negative memory subsets. Profiled with immunoSEQ multiplex PCR; TCRdb holds only in-frame clones, not every one. In the table there are 2 million to 3 million clones, over 85% of which are singletons. This receptor was obtained from a young man in good health. Some clones in this sample may be carry-over from other donors' samples. Input material: naive CD4+ T cells from PBMCs. Subset given: CD45RA+ positively selected. The rearrangement links TRBV2 to TRBJ1-1; D gene uncertain. The CDR3 is CASSEALGTEAFF. DNA of the CDR3: TGTGCCAGCAGTGAAGCGCTGGGCACTGAAGCTTTCTTT.